The clone carrying this T cell receptor beta chain was counted only a few times. Individual cDNA molecules received unique molecular identifiers. One entry per CDR3 protein results from TCRdb running MiXCR on the 5' RACE reads. The sample consists of roughly 54,000 distinct CDR3 sequences, roughly 12% of them appearing once. This record comes from a study of early T cells in non-severe SARS-CoV-2 infection. Sequencing was carried out using whole blood. The sequence was obtained from an adult who was a healthcare worker with PCR-confirmed SARS-CoV-2 infection or an uninfected control (not recorded which).

The CDR3 nucleotides are TGTGCCTGGGAACCCGGGACAGGATACAATGAGCAGTTCTTC. It specifies CAWEPGTGYNEQFF. V is TRBV30 and J is TRBJ2-1; 8 positions match TRBD1. After removal of 5 bases from V and 4 bases from J, the junction contained 7 bases not matched to a gene. The length of the CDR3 is 14 residues. Looked up from germline, CDR1 is GTSNPN and CDR2 is SVGIG (reference sequence).